One sample yielded the 12 T cell receptor beta chains listed below, sequenced in a study of cytomegalovirus exposure and HLA in healthy donors. In the PCR, 60 Vbeta and 13 Jbeta primers were used. The method was immunoSEQ multiplex PCR; TCRdb's version includes in-frame clones alone and lacks a portion of them. The sample consists of 130,000 or so clones, about 75% of them appearing once. Sequenced input: PBMCs. These receptors were obtained from a woman aged 40-49 years in good health and CMV-seropositive.

The table lists this clone with a few counts. The V and J genes are TRBV6-6 and TRBJ1-4, with 9 bases identical to TRBD1. CDR1 and CDR2 (germline): MNHNY, SVGAGI (reference sequence). This CDR3 comprises 14 residues. The V gene end was trimmed by 7 bases and the J gene end by 5 bases; junction bases not matched to a gene: 5. The CDR3 loop is CASMTGTGNEKLFF. In DNA form, the CDR3 reads TGTGCCAGCATGACCGGGACAGGGAATGAAAAACTGTTTTTT.

The chain recombines TRBV18 with TRBJ2-1; 16 bases line up with TRBD2. Germline loops: CDR1 KGHSH, CDR2 LQKENI. The CDR3 is 14 residues long. After removal of 5 bases from V and 10 bases from J, the junction contained 2 bases not matched to a gene. In DNA, the CDR3 is TGTGCCAGCTCAACGGGACTAGCGGGAGGGGAGCAGTTCTTC. Its protein product is CASSTGLAGGEQFF.

J is TRBJ2-3 and V is TRBV5-1; tentatively, D is TRBD2 (6 bases). The V gene's germline CDR1 is SGHRS and CDR2 YFSETQ. V lost 6 bases, J lost 3 bases, and 14 bases lay in between. The CDR3 consists of 14 residues. CDR3 amino acids: CASTAGSPTDTQYF. CDR3 sequence (DNA): TGCGCCAGCACCGCGGGGAGCCCGACAGATACGCAGTATTTT. The full variable domain, its missing parts supplied by reference TRBV5-1 and TRBJ2-3, is KAGVTQTPRYLIKTRGQQVTLSCSPISGHRSVSWYQQTPGQGLQFLFEYFSETQRNKGNFPGRFSGRQFSNSRSEMNVSTLELGDSALYLCASTAGSPTDTQYFGPGTRLTVL.

The chain carries TRBV19 and TRBJ1-5; no clear D gene. This CDR3 is built from 14 residues. CDR1 and CDR2 from the germline V gene are LNHDA and SQIVND (reference sequence). The V and J ends lost 0 bases and 7 bases respectively, with 10 bases between them. CDR3 amino acids: CASSIERWRQPQHF. For the CDR3, the DNA is TGTGCCAGTAGTATAGAAAGATGGAGGCAGCCCCAGCATTTT.

The chain carries TRBV6-6 and TRBJ1-5; a possible D gene is TRBD1 (5 bases). The CDR3 contains 14 residues. V was pared by 4 bases and J by 3 bases, with 10 bases between. The germline V gene has CDR1 MNHNY and CDR2 SVGAGI (reference sequence). CDR3 sequence reads: CASSWSRDNQPQHF. DNA for the CDR3: TGTGCCAGCAGTTGGTCCAGGGACAATCAGCCCCAGCATTTT.

This clone was seen more than once but under ten times. The rearrangement links TRBV4-2 to TRBJ1-5; D ambiguous. V was cut by 0 bases and J by 6 bases, with 6 bases left in between. Germline CDR1 reads LGHNA; CDR2 reads YNFKEQ. CDR3 size: 13 residues. The CDR3 nucleotides are TGTGCCAGCAGCCAAGACAGCGGTCAGCCCCAGCATTTT. Its protein is CASSQDSGQPQHF.

This rearrangement joins TRBV7-6 to TRBJ1-2; possibly TRBD1 for D (5 bases). Germline V gene lookup returns CDR1 SGHVS and CDR2 FNYEAQ. Trimming stripped 1 base from V and 6 bases from J, with 6 bases between. This CDR3 is built from 12 residues. The CDR3 coding sequence is TGTGCCAGCAGCTTAGAAGGGGATGGCTACACCTTC. Its protein product is CASSLEGDGYTF.

Only a few counts were recorded for this clone. The rearrangement links TRBV7-8 to TRBJ1-1; 11 bases fit TRBD1. J was trimmed by 4 bases and V by 5 bases; bases with no gene match: 0. Germline V gene sequence: CDR1 SGHVS, CDR2 FQNEAQ. CDR3 size: 13 residues. The CDR3 DNA sequence: TGTGCCAGCAGCGGGACAGGGGGCACTGAAGCTTTCTTT. This encodes CASSGTGGTEAFF. Looking up the rest from reference TRBV7-8 and TRBJ1-1 gives the full variable domain: GAGVSQSPRYKVAKRGQDVALRCDPISGHVSLFWYQQALGQGPEFLTYFQNEAQLDKSGLPSDRFFAERPEGSVSTLKIQRTQQEDSAVYLCASSGTGGTEAFFGQGTRLTVV.

This chain joins TRBV29-1 and TRBJ2-6, with D maybe TRBD2 (5 bases). This CDR3 is 14 amino acids long. V was trimmed by 6 bases and J by 0 bases, leaving 9 bases between them. CDR1 is SQVTM and CDR2 is ANQGSEA in the germline V gene. The CDR3 region has the DNA TGCAGCGTCCAAGGAGGCTCTGGGGCCAACGTCCTGACTTTC. Protein product: CSVQGGSGANVLTF.

The rearrangement uses TRBV5-1 and TRBJ2-2; 11 bases match TRBD2. V gave up 0 bases and J gave up 1 base; unmatched junction bases: 5. The CDR3 consists of 18 residues. In germline, CDR1 is SGHRS, CDR2 YFSETQ. The CDR3, as DNA: TGCGCCAGCAGCTTGGCCGTCCTAGCGGGAGGGAACACCGGGGAGCTGTTTTTT. It is translated as CASSLAVLAGGNTGELFF.

This sequence joins TRBV28 and TRBJ2-7; 9 nucleotides agree with TRBD2. Germline-derived CDR1 and CDR2 are MDHEN and SYDVKM. The CDR3 runs 14 residues. The trim removed 6 bases at V and 5 bases at J, leaving 8 bases unmatched. In DNA, the CDR3 is TGTGCCAGCAGCCCCAGCGGGGGGAGGAACGAGCAGTACTTC. Translating gives CASSPSGGRNEQYF.

This chain links TRBV30 with TRBJ1-2, with D uncertain. Germline V gives CDR1 GTSNPN, CDR2 SVGIG (reference sequence). V lost 4 bases to trimming and J lost 0 bases, with 12 bases between them. The CDR3 sequence is 14 residues long. The CDR3 spells CAWISSTANYGYTF. The CDR3 DNA reads as TGTGCCTGGATATCCTCAACAGCTAACTATGGCTACACCTTC.